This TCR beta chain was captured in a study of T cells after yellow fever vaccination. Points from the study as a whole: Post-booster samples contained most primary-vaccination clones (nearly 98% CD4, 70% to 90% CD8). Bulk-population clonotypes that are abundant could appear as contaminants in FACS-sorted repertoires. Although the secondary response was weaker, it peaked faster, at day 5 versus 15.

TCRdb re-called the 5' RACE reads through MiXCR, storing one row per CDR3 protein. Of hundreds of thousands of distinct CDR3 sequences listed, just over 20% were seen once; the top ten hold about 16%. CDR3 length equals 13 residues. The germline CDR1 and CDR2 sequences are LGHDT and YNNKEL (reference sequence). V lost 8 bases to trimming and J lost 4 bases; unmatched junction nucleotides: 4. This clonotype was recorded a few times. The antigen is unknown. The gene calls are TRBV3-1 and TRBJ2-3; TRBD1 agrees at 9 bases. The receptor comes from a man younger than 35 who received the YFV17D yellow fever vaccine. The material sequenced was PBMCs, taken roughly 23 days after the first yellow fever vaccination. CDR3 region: CASSYRGPDTQYF. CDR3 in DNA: TGTGCCAGCTCGTACAGGGGGCCAGATACGCAGTATTTT.